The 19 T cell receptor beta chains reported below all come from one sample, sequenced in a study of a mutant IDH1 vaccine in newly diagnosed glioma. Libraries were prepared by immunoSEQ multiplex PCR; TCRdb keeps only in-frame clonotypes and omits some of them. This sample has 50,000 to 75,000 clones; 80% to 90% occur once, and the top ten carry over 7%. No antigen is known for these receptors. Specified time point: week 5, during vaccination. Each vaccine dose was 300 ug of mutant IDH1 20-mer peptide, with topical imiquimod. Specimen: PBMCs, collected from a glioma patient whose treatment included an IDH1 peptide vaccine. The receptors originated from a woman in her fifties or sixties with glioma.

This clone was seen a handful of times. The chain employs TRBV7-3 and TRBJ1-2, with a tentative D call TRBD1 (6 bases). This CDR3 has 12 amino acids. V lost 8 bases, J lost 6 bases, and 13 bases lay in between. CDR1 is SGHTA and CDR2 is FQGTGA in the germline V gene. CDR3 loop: CASGGLGDGYTF. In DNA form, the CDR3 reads TGTGCCAGCGGGGGGCTCGGTGATGGCTACACCTTC.

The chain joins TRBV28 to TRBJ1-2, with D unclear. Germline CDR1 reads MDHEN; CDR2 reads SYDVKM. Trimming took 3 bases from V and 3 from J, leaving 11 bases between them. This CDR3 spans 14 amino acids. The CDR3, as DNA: TGTGCCAGCAGTTTCAAGTCAGCCCACTATGGCTACACCTTC. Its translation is CASSFKSAHYGYTF.

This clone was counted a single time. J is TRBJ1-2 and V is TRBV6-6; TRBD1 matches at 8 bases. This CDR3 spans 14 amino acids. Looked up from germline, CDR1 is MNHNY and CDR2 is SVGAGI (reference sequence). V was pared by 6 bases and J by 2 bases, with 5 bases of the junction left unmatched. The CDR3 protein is CASSQQGVNYGYTF. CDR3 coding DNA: TGTGCCAGCAGCCAACAGGGGGTGAACTATGGCTACACCTTC.

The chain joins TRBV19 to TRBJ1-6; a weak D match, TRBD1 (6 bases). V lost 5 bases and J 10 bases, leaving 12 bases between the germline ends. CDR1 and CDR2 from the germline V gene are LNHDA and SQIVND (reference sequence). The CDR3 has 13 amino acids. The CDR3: CASSQGGGSPLHF. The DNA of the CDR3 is TGTGCCAGTAGTCAAGGGGGTGGATCACCCCTCCACTTT.

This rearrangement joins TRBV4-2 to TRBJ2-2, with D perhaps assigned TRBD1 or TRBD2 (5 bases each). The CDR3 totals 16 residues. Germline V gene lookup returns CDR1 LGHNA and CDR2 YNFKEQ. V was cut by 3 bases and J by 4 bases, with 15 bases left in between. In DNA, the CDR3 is TGTGCCAGCAGCCAGAAGACACAGGCGGGCACCGGGGAGCTGTTTTTT. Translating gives CASSQKTQAGTGELFF.

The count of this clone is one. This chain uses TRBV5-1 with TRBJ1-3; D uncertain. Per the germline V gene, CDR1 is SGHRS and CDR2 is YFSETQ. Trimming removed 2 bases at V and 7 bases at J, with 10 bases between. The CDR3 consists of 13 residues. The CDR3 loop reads CASSLNRGNTIYF. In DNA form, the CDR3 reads TGCGCCAGCAGCTTAAACAGAGGTAACACCATATATTTT.

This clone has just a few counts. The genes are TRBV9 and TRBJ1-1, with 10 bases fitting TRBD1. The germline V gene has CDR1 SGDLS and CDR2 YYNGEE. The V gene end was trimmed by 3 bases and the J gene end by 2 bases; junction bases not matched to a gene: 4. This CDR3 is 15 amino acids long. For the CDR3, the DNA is TGTGCCAGCAGCGGAATGACAGGGGGCAACACTGAAGCTTTCTTT. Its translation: CASSGMTGGNTEAFF.

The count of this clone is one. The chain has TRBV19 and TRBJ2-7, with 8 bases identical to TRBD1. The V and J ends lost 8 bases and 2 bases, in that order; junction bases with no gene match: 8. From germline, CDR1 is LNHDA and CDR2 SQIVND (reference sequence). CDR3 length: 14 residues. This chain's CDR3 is CASAEQGGPYEQYF. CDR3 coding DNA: TGTGCCAGTGCCGAACAGGGGGGACCCTACGAGCAGTACTTC.

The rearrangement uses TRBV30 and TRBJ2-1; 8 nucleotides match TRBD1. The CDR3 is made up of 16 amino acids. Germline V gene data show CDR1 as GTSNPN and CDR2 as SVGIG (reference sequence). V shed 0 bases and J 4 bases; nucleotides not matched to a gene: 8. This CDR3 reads CAWSVRTGIIYNEQFF. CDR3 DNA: TGTGCCTGGAGTGTCCGGACAGGGATAATATACAATGAGCAGTTCTTC.

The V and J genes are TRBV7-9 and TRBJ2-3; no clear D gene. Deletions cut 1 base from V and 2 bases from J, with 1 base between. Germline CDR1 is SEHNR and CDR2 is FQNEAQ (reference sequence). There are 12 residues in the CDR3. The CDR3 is CASSLDTDTQYF. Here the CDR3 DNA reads TGTGCCAGCAGCTTAGACACAGATACGCAGTATTTT.

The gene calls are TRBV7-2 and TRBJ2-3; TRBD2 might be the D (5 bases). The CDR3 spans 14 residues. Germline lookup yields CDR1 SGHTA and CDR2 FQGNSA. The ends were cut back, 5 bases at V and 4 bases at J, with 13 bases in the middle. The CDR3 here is CASSAAVGPDTQYF. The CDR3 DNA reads TGTGCCAGCAGCGCAGCGGTAGGCCCAGATACGCAGTATTTT.

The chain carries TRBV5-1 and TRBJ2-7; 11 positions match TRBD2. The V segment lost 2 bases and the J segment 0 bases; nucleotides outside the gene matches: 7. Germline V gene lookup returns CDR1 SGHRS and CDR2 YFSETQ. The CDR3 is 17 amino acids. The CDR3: CASSLTSGGIISYEQYF. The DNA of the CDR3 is TGCGCCAGCAGCTTAACTAGCGGGGGTATTATCTCCTACGAGCAGTACTTC.

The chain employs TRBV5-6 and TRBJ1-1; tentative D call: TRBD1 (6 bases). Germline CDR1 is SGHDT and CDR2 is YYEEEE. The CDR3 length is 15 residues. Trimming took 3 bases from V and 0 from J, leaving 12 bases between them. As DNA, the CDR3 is TGTGCCAGCAGCTCGCTGACAGGTATGAACACTGAAGCTTTCTTT. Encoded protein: CASSSLTGMNTEAFF.

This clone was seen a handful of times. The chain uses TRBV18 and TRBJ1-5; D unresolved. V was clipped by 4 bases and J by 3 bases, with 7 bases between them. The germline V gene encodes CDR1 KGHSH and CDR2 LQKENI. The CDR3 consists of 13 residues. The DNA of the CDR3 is TGTGCCAGCTCACTACAGCTCAATCAGCCCCAGCATTTT. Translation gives CASSLQLNQPQHF.

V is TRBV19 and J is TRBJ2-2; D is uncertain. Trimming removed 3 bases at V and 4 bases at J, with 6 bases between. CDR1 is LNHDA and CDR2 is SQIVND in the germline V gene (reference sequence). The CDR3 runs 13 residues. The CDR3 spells CASSITVTGELFF. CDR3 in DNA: TGTGCCAGTAGTATCACAGTCACCGGGGAGCTGTTTTTT.

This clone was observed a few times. The CDR3, as DNA: TGTGCCAGCAGTCCTCAAGTCCCTAGCACAGATACGCAGTATTTT. It codes for CASSPQVPSTDTQYF. The V gene is TRBV7-2, the J gene TRBJ2-3; D unresolved. Germline loops: CDR1 SGHTA, CDR2 FQGNSA. Trimming left V 6 bases short and J 0 bases short, with 13 bases between. The length of the CDR3 is 15 residues.

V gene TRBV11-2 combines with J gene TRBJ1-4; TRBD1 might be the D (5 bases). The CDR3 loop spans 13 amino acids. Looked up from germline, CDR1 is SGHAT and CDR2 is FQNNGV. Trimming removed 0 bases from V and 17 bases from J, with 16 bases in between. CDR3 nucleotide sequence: TGTGCCAGCAGCTTAGAAACCGGGACGAGAGGATTTTTT. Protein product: CASSLETGTRGFF.

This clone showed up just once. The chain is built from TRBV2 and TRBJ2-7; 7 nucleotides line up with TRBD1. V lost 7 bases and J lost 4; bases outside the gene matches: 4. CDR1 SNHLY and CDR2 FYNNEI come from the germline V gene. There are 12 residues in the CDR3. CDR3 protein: CASKGRGYEQYF. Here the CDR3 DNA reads TGTGCCAGCAAGGGCAGGGGGTACGAGCAGTACTTC.

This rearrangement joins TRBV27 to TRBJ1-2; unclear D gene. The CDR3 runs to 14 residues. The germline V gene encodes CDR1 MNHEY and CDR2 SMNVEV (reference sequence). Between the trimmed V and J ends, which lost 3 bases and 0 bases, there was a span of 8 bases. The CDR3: CASSFGGPNYGYTF. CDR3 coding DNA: TGTGCCAGCAGTTTTGGAGGGCCTAACTATGGCTACACCTTC.